This T cell receptor (beta chain) derives from a study of shared clonotypes between healthy human individuals. Profiled with immunoSEQ multiplex PCR; TCRdb holds only in-frame clones, not every one. The table records about 870,000 clones, about 92% of them present only once. The V and J ends lost 2 bases and 5 bases, in that order; junction bases with no gene match: 10. Germline loops: CDR1 KGHSH, CDR2 LQKENI. This CDR3 contains 16 residues. Selected positively for CCR7 and CD45RO-negative, naive CD8 cells excluded terminally differentiated effector memory CD45RA+ cells. This clonotype originated in a man aged 30 to 39 in good health. The chain couples TRBV18 to TRBJ2-7; 9 bases fit TRBD2. Material for sequencing was naive CD8+ T cells sorted from blood. CDR3 bases: TGTGCCAGCTCACCAGGAGCGGGAGGTCCTACTGACGAGCAGTACTTC. It codes for CASSPGAGGPTDEQYF.